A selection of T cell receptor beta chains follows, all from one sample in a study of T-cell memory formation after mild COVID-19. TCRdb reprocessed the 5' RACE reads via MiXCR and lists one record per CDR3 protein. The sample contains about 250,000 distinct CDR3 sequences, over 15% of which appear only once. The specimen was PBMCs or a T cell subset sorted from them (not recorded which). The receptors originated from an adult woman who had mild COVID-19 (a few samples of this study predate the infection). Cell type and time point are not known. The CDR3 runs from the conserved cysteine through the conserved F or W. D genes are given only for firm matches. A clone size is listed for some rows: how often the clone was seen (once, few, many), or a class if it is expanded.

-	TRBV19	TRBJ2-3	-	TGTGCCAGTAGTTCTACCGCAGCGCCTAGCACAGATACGCAGTATTTT	CASSSTAAPSTDTQYF
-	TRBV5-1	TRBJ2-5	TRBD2	TGCGCCAGCAGCTTCGATGGACTAGCGGGGAGCCAAGAGACCCAGTACTTC	CASSFDGLAGSQETQYF
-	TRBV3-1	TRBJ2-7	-	TGTGCCAGCAGCGACCCTTACGAGCAGTACTTC	CASSDPYEQYF
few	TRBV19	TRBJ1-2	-	TGTGCCAGTAGTATCCAGACAGGACGAGGCTACACCTTC	CASSIQTGRGYTF
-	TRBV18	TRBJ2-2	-	TGTGCCAGCTCTCTACAGGGAGCCACCGGGGAGCTGTTTTTT	CASSLQGATGELFF
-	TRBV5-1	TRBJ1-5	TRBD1	TGCGCCAGCAGCTTCGGTACAGGGGGAAGTCAGCCCCAGCATTTT	CASSFGTGGSQPQHF
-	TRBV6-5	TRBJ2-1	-	TGTGCCAGCAACCGACTAGACGCGCGCAATGAGCAGTTCTTC	CASNRLDARNEQFF
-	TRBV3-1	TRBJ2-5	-	TGTGCCAGCAGCCAAGAGCCGGGGCTGCGACAAGAGACCCAGTACTTC	CASSQEPGLRQETQYF
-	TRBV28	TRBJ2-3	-	TGTGCCAGCAGCTTCCGGGACCCAGATACGCAGTATTTT	CASSFRDPDTQYF
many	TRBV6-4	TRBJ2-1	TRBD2	TGTGCCAGCAGTGACCGGGGACTAGCCTCGCGCAATGAGCAGTTCTTC	CASSDRGLASRNEQFF
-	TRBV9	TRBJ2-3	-	TGTGCCAGCAGCGTATCGGGGCGCGGGGTTGTGTATTTT	CASSVSGRGVVYF